The rows below give T cell receptor beta chains drawn from one sample of a study of T cell changes during pregnancy in multiple sclerosis. Repertoires were generated with immunoSEQ multiplex PCR, while TCRdb's copy carries only in-frame clones and drops some. The sample holds around 97,000 clones, roughly nine tenths seen once. This specimen consisted of peripheral blood, obtained after pregnancy. The receptors stem from a female donor with multiple sclerosis, enrolled in a pregnancy study. CDR3s include the opening cysteine and the closing phenylalanine or tryptophan. A D gene is named only where the DNA matches it firmly.

TRBD1	16	TRBV7-2	TRBJ1-5	CASSFGQGAGNQPQHF
-	14	TRBV5-1	TRBJ2-1	CASSDRTDGNEQFF
TRBD2	15	TRBV6-1	TRBJ2-7	CASSAGLAGRYEQYF
TRBD2	17	TRBV7-2	TRBJ2-5	CASSLGARTSGQETQYF
-	17	TRBV7-6	TRBJ2-2	CASSLTVVVGETGELFF
-	14	TRBV4-1	TRBJ1-1	CASSQDRRNTEAFF
TRBD1	15	TRBV5-1	TRBJ2-3	CASSHRGQTTDTQYF
-	13	TRBV7-8	TRBJ1-1	CASSRSRATEAFF
-	15	TRBV19	TRBJ2-4	CASSRPDIRRGIQYF
-	12	TRBV19	TRBJ1-5	CASSHSSQPQHF
TRBD1	17	TRBV11-2	TRBJ1-1	CASSLGGTGGRNTEAFF
TRBD2	18	TRBV7-8	TRBJ2-3	CASSIWAGSGGGTDTQYF
-	12	TRBV28	TRBJ2-7	CASSLYGYEQYF
-	15	TRBV5-1	TRBJ1-6	CASSLVAANNSPLHF
TRBD2	15	TRBV7-2	TRBJ2-7	CASSPSGLAYYEQYF
TRBD2	15	TRBV11-3	TRBJ2-5	CASSLGEREGETQYF
TRBD1	14	TRBV7-9	TRBJ1-6	CASLRQGLNSPLHF
-	10	TRBV7-2	TRBJ2-1	CASSLIPEFF
-	15	TRBV10-3	TRBJ2-7	CAISGSSRDTQKQYF
TRBD1	15	TRBV29-1	TRBJ2-4	CSALDRSFTKNIQYF
-	14	TRBV5-4	TRBJ1-2	CASSREAGNYGYTF
-	14	TRBV5-1	TRBJ1-2	CASSLALGGFGYTF
-	13	TRBV4-1	TRBJ2-5	CASSQGQGETQYF
-	12	TRBV19	TRBJ1-1	CATGGGGFKAFF
TRBD2	16	TRBV5-1	TRBJ2-1	CASSLSLAGSYNEQFF
-	15	TRBV6-4	TRBJ2-6	CASSGSSSGANVLTF
TRBD2	16	TRBV5-1	TRBJ2-3	CASSLEASGRTDTQYF
-	18	TRBV21-1	TRBJ2-3	CASSKEEKAEGQQDTQYF
TRBD1	15	TRBV18	TRBJ1-4	CASSPKTGVGEKLFF
-	14	TRBV11-2	TRBJ2-2	CASSGGLGTGELFF
TRBD2	16	TRBV5-4	TRBJ2-3	CASSLGLAGHTDTQYF
-	18	TRBV5-1	TRBJ1-2	CASSLIGRGSSRNYGYTF
TRBD1	15	TRBV7-6	TRBJ2-3	CASSLPGQGVDTQYF
-	14	TRBV5-4	TRBJ1-2	CASSLDRGSYGYTF
TRBD2	16	TRBV4-2	TRBJ2-1	CASSQQASGAYNEQFF
TRBD2	15	TRBV19	TRBJ2-5	CACCASGRAGETQYF
-	13	TRBV19	TRBJ2-1	CASRGKEFNEQFF
-	13	TRBV27	TRBJ2-7	CAIRQETSYEQYF
-	15	TRBV9	TRBJ2-2	CASSVGNLNTGELFF
-	14	TRBV14	TRBJ1-3	CASSQVTAGNTIYF
TRBD1	15	TRBV6-5	TRBJ2-1	CASRSGGRTGNEQFF
TRBD1	15	TRBV10-3	TRBJ2-5	CAISEADRGEETQYF
TRBD1	14	TRBV19	TRBJ2-4	CASSSTGGGNIQYF
-	14	TRBV6-5	TRBJ2-2	CASSDRTRTGELFF
-	13	TRBV7-9	TRBJ2-5	CASTSPPQETQYF
-	15	TRBV4-1	TRBJ2-5	CASSVTPGGRETQYF
TRBD1	15	TRBV2	TRBJ2-7	CASSELRQGAYEQYF
TRBD2	15	TRBV27	TRBJ2-7	CASSSPPGLGYEQYF
-	14	TRBV29-1	TRBJ2-6	CSVAGGPGANVLTF
-	14	TRBV4-1	TRBJ2-7	CASSHAGSSYEQYF
-	13	TRBV10-3	TRBJ2-7	CAISGQNAGEQYF
TRBD1	15	TRBV5-4	TRBJ1-2	CASRHTRGQAYGYTF
-	14	TRBV18	TRBJ1-5	CASSPRAADQPQHF
-	15	TRBV14	TRBJ1-4	CASSQEPGRGEKLFF
-	16	TRBV7-2	TRBJ2-5	CASSSQGGMYQETQYF